This TCR beta chain originates from a study of molecular identifiers for immune sequencing clone quantification. Study-level results: Clones carrying above 20 RNA copies accounted for over 99% of effector molecules, under 1% in naive cells.

As to this clonotype: What it recognizes is unknown.

From about 21,000 to 970,000 sorted cells, naive CD8 libraries were generated with 10%, 30% or 50% RNA. Naive CD8 T cells were sorted as CD8+CD4-CCR7+CD45RA+. V gave up 1 base and J gave up 8 bases, with 9 bases separating them. The CDR3 runs 13 residues. CDR1 is SNHLY, CDR2 FYNNEI, per germline. Both previously described methods and listed TCR primers were employed to make bulk TCR libraries. TCRdb passed the PCR reads through MiXCR, listing each CDR3 protein once. The sample holds 490,000 or so distinct CDR3 sequences, under 30% seen once. The sample consisted of naive CD8+ T cells from blood, with Jurkat cell RNA spiked in. Subset denoted: FACS-sorted CD8+CD4-CCR7+CD45RA+ naive T cells. The sequence derives from a human donor in good health. Some libraries in this study had Jurkat cell RNA spiked in. V is TRBV2 and J is TRBJ2-1, with a tentative D call TRBD2 (5 bases). The CDR3 reads CASSEELRDEQFF. For the CDR3, the DNA is TGTGCCAGCAGTGAAGAGTTGCGGGATGAGCAGTTCTTC.